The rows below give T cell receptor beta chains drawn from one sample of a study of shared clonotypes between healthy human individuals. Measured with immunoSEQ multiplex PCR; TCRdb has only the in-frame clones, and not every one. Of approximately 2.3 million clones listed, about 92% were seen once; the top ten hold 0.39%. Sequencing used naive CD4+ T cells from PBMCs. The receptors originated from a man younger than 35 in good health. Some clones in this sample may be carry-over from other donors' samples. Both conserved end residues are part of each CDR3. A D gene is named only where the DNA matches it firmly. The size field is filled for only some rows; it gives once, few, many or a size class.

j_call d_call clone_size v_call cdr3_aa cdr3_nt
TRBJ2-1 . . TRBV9 CASSVAGHEAYNEQFF TGTGCCAGCAGCGTAGCGGGACACGAAGCCTACAATGAGCAGTTCTTC
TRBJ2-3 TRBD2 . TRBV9 CASSQTVAGGGTDTQYF TGTGCCAGCAGCCAGACTGTCGCGGGGGGAGGCACAGATACGCAGTATTTT
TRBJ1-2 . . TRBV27 CASSLSPTGYGYTF TGTGCCAGCAGTTTATCGCCCACAGGGTATGGCTACACCTTC
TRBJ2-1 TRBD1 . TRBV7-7 CASSTGQANNEQFF TGTGCCAGCAGCACAGGACAGGCCAACAATGAGCAGTTCTTC
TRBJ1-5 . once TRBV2 CASSDRGPDQPQHF TGTGCCAGCAGTGATCGGGGGCCGGATCAGCCCCAGCATTTT
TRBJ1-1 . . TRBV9 CASSGSWNTEAFF TGTGCCAGCAGCGGGTCGTGGAACACTGAAGCTTTCTTT
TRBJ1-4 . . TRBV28 CASREGTPEKLFF TGTGCCAGCAGAGAAGGGACGCCTGAAAAACTGTTTTTT
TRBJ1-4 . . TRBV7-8 CASSQGWQSSEKLFF TGTGCCAGCAGCCAAGGTTGGCAGAGTTCGGAAAAACTGTTTTTT
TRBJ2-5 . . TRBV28 CASSSSDGWRGDETQYF TGTGCCAGCAGTTCATCCGACGGATGGAGAGGCGATGAGACCCAGTACTTC
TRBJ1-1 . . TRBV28 CASSPLRSFLGAGMNTEAFF TGTGCCAGCAGTCCCTTACGGAGCTTTTTAGGGGCGGGAATGAACACTGAAGCTTTCTTT
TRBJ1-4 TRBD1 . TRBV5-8 CASSLASHKQGRNEKLFF TGTGCCAGCAGCTTGGCCTCTCATAAACAGGGGCGGAATGAAAAACTGTTTTTT
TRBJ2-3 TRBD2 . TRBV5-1 CASSLGTSGYTDTQYF TGCGCCAGCAGCTTGGGGACTAGCGGATACACAGATACGCAGTATTTT
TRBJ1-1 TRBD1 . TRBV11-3 CASSSDRDTEAFF TGTGCCAGCAGCTCGGACAGGGACACTGAAGCTTTCTTT
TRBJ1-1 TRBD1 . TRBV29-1 CSVNDGTGAYTEAFF TGCAGCGTTAATGATGGGACAGGTGCCTACACTGAAGCTTTCTTT
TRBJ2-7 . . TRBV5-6 CASSLVPQGHYEQYF TGTGCCAGCAGCTTGGTTCCTCAGGGCCACTACGAGCAGTACTTC
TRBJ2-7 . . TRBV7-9 CASSLGRGVLNLHEQYF TGTGCCAGCAGCCTGGGCCGTGGGGTCCTTAACCTCCACGAGCAGTACTTC
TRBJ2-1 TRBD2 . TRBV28 CASSLVASGRYNEQFF TGTGCCAGCAGTTTAGTAGCTAGCGGGAGATACAATGAGCAGTTCTTC
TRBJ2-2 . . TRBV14 CASSQAIFGELFF TGTGCCAGCAGCCAAGCTATTTTCGGGGAGCTGTTTTTT
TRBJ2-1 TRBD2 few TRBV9 CASSVGLAGAYNEQFF TGTGCCAGCAGCGTAGGACTAGCGGGAGCCTACAATGAGCAGTTCTTC
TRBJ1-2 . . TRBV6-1 CASTTGRAVYGYTF TGTGCCAGCACTACAGGGAGGGCGGTCTATGGCTACACCTTC
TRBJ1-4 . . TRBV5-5 CASSLRLVATNEKLFF TGTGCCAGCAGCTTGCGTCTGGTTGCAACTAATGAAAAACTGTTTTTT
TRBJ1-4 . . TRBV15 CATSLDRSGEKLFF TGTGCCACCAGCTTGGACAGATCGGGTGAAAAACTGTTTTTT
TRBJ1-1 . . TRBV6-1 CASRAGRLNTEAFF TGTGCCAGCAGGGCGGGACGGCTGAACACTGAAGCTTTCTTT
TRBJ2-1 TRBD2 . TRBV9 CASSVDTSGSRNEQFF TGTGCCAGCAGCGTAGACACTAGCGGGAGCCGAAATGAGCAGTTCTTC
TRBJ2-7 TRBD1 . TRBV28 CASSWQGALFEYF TGTGCCAGCAGTTGGCAGGGGGCGCTTTTCGAGTACTTC
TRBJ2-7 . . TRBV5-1 CASSLELGSEQYF TGCGCCAGCAGCTTGGAACTGGGCTCCGAGCAGTACTTC
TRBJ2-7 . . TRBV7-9 CASSLDAFSSYEQYF TGTGCCAGCAGCTTAGATGCTTTTAGCTCCTACGAGCAGTACTTC
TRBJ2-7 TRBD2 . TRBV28 CASSGPSGRSVEQYF TGTGCCAGCAGCGGGCCTAGCGGGAGGTCGGTAGAGCAGTACTTC
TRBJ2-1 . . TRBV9 CASSVAGWNNEQFF TGTGCCAGCAGCGTAGCGGGGTGGAACAATGAGCAGTTCTTC
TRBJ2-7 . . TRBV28 CASSLARDLYEQYF TGTGCCAGCAGTTTAGCCCGGGACCTCTACGAGCAGTACTTC
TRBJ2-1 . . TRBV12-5 CASGLGIAVSSYNEQFF TGTGCTAGTGGTTTGGGAATAGCGGTTAGCTCCTACAATGAGCAGTTCTTC
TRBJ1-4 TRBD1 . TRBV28 CASSLQGALKEKLFF TGTGCCAGCAGTCTGCAGGGGGCACTTAAGGAAAAACTGTTTTTT
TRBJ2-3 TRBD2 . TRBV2 CASREGGRDSDTQYF TGTGCCAGCAGAGAAGGCGGGAGGGACTCAGATACGCAGTATTTT
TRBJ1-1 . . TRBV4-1 CASRATLLNTEAFF TGCGCCAGCAGGGCAACCCTTCTGAACACTGAAGCTTTCTTT
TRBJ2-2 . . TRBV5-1 CASSSLGPRASGELFF TGCGCCAGCAGCTCTTTGGGACCCCGAGCGTCCGGGGAGCTGTTTTTT
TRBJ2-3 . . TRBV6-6 CASSSPGKQYF TGTGCCAGCAGTTCACCCGGGAAGCAGTATTTT
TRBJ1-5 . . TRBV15 CATSVRTATWPQHF TGTGCCACCAGCGTAAGGACAGCCACTTGGCCCCAGCATTTT
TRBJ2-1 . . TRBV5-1 CASREDPSSYNEQFF TGCGCCAGCAGGGAAGATCCAAGCTCCTACAATGAGCAGTTCTTC
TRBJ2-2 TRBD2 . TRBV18 CASSPGLAANTGELFF TGTGCCAGCTCACCAGGGCTAGCGGCGAACACCGGGGAGCTGTTTTTT
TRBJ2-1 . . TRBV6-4 CASRADTYNEQFF TGTGCCAGCAGAGCGGACACCTACAATGAGCAGTTCTTC
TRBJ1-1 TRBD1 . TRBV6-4 CASRDREGTEAFF TGTGCCAGCAGGGACAGGGAGGGGACTGAAGCTTTCTTT
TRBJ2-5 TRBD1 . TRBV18 CASSLGTGETQYF TGTGCCAGCTCACTAGGGACAGGGGAGACCCAGTACTTC
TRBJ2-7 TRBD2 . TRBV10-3 CASSLAGAYEQYF TGTGCCAGCTCACTAGCGGGGGCTTACGAGCAGTACTTC
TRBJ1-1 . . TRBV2 CASRATHNTEAFF TGTGCCAGCAGGGCCACACACAACACTGAAGCTTTCTTT
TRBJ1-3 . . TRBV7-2 CASSRDATSGNTIYF TGTGCCAGCAGTCGGGACGCCACCTCTGGAAACACCATATATTTT
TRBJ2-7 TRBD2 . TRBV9 CASSPTRGLAGFEQYF TGTGCCAGCAGCCCCACCCGTGGACTAGCGGGATTCGAGCAGTACTTC
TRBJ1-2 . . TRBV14 CASSHGSRYGYTF TGTGCCAGCAGCCACGGCAGCCGATATGGCTACACCTTC
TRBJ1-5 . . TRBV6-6 CASSYGEGLGNQPQHF TGTGCCAGCAGTTACGGAGAGGGGCTGGGCAATCAGCCCCAGCATTTT
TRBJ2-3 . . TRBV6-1 CASRWGGAPDTQYF TGTGCCAGCAGGTGGGGCGGTGCGCCAGATACGCAGTATTTT
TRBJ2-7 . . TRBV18 CASSPPTVYEQYF TGTGCCAGCTCACCACCTACAGTCTACGAGCAGTACTTC
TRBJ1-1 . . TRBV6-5 CASSQGGGVGTEAFF TGTGCCAGCAGTCAAGGAGGGGGGGTCGGCACTGAAGCTTTCTTT